Shown below are 5 T cell receptor beta chains from a single sample sequenced in a study of CD8+CD57+ T cells in acquired aplastic anemia. Investigators profiled TCR beta VDJ and CDR3 from genomic DNA template. One entry per CDR3 protein results from TCRdb running MiXCR on the reads. The repertoire has about 160,000 distinct CDR3 sequences, 71% of them found once; the top ten carry approximately 42%. The patients chosen for sequencing had shown expansion of CD8+CD57+ cells (detected by flow cytometry). Input material: sorted CD4+, CD8+, or CD8+CD57+ T cells (not recorded which) from PBMCs. Receptors originate from a human donor with aplastic anemia.

The chain joins TRBV29-1 to TRBJ2-1, with a tentative D call TRBD2 (7 bases). This CDR3 contains 15 residues. Between the trimmed V and J ends, which lost 1 base and 4 bases, there was a span of 14 bases. Germline V gives CDR1 SQVTM, CDR2 ANQGSEA. The CDR3 DNA reads TGCAGCGTTGAAGGGGGGCGGGAGCGGTACAATGAGCAGTTCTTC. Protein sequence: CSVEGGRERYNEQFF.

The V call is TRBV11-2, the J call TRBJ2-3, with 8 bases that match TRBD2. The junction had 2 bases not matched to a gene; V was cut back by 0 bases and J by 3 bases. Germline CDR1 and CDR2: SGHAT and FQNNGV. CDR3 size: 15 residues. The CDR3 coding sequence is TGTGCCAGCAGCTTAGAAGCGGGAGTTACAGATACGCAGTATTTT. Translating gives CASSLEAGVTDTQYF.

CDR3 nucleotide sequence: TGTGCCAGCAGCTTAAAAGGGGAGAACACTGAAGCTTTCTTT. Protein: CASSLKGENTEAFF. The V call is TRBV7-3, the J call TRBJ1-1, with D maybe TRBD1 (5 bases). Germline V gene lookup returns CDR1 SGHTA and CDR2 FQGTGA. This CDR3 is built from 14 residues. The V and J ends lost 1 base and 1 base respectively, with 7 bases between them. The variable domain in full, with the rest retrieved from reference TRBV7-3 and TRBJ1-1, is GAGVSQTPSNKVTEKGKYVELRCDPISGHTALYWYRQSLGQGPEFLIYFQGTGAADDSGLPNDRFFAVRPEGSVSTLKIQRTERGDSAVYLCASSLKGENTEAFFGQGTRLTVV.

This chain uses TRBV6-5 with TRBJ2-7, with D maybe TRBD1 (6 bases). There are 13 residues in the CDR3. V was trimmed by 2 bases and J by 5 bases, leaving 10 bases between them. Germline V lookup: CDR1 MNHEY, CDR2 SVGAGI. The CDR3 sequence: CASSYLTGNEQYF. The DNA of the CDR3 is TGTGCCAGCAGTTACCTTACAGGGAACGAGCAGTACTTC.

The CDR3 DNA sequence: TGCGCCAGCAGCCAAACAGAGGACAGGGGCTATGGCTACACCTTC. Translated: CASSQTEDRGYGYTF. The chain has TRBV4-1 and TRBJ1-2, with 9 bases lining up with TRBD1. Germline V gene lookup returns CDR1 MGHRA and CDR2 YSYEKL. V dropped 2 bases and J dropped 4; count of bases not matched to a gene: 5. CDR3 length equals 15 residues.